This is a list of T cell receptor beta chains from one sample in a study of metastatic and nonmetastatic thyroid tumors. TCRdb reassembled clones from the PCR reads with MiXCR. Found here are tens of thousands of clones, 9.5% to 12% of them singletons; the top ten hold more than 25%. The sample comprised blood. The source is a female donor with papillary thyroid cancer or a benign thyroid nodule (not recorded which). Some clones in this sample may be carry-over from other donors' samples. The CDR3 runs from the conserved cysteine through the conserved F or W. D genes are given only for firm matches. Not all rows give a size; the values are once, few, many and, for expanded clones, a class.

>TRBJ2-7|many|TRBV20-1|TRBD2
TGCAGTGCCCCTCAACAGCGGGAGGGAAGCGAGCAGTACTTC
CSAPQQREGSEQYF
>TRBJ1-2|many|TRBV2|TRBD1
TGTGCCAGCCGGGACAGGGGTGCCTATGGCTACACCTTC
CASRDRGAYGYTF
>TRBJ2-7|-|TRBV11-2|TRBD1
TGTGCCAGCAGCTTGGGACAGGGAACCTACGAGCAGTACTTC
CASSLGQGTYEQYF
>TRBJ1-2|-|TRBV5-1|TRBD1
TGCGCCAGCAGCTTTGACCTCCGGGACAGGAGTGAGAATGGCTACACCTTC
CASSFDLRDRSENGYTF
>TRBJ1-1|many|TRBV28|-
TGTGCCAGCAGTTTAGGAGTCCGGACTGAAGCTTTCTTT
CASSLGVRTEAFF
>TRBJ2-5|-|TRBV15|TRBD1
TGTGCCACCAGACCGTCTACCGGGACAGGGGTCCGATATACCCAGTACTTC
CATRPSTGTGVRYTQYF
>TRBJ1-5|many|TRBV20-1|-
TGCAGTGCTAGGGACAATGCCCCGAGGCCCCAGCATTTT
CSARDNAPRPQHF
>TRBJ2-1|many|TRBV28|TRBD2
TGTGCCAGCAGTCGCGAAGTCCTAGCGGGGGCACCCTACAATGAGCAGTTCTTC
CASSREVLAGAPYNEQFF
>TRBJ2-3|few|TRBV27|TRBD2
TGTGCCAGCAGTTTATCCGCGAGACTAGCGGACACAGATACGCAGTATTTT
CASSLSARLADTDTQYF
>TRBJ2-5|many|TRBV20-1|-
TGCAGTGCTAGTTTTAACCAAGAGACCCAGTACTTC
CSASFNQETQYF
>TRBJ2-1|-|TRBV28|-
TGTGCCAGCAGTACCCACGGGCCCCGTGGAGGGTTCTTC
CASSTHGPRGGFF
>TRBJ1-4|many|TRBV5-1|-
TGCGCCAGCAGCGGGTGGGAGGCTGGGGAAAAACTGTTTTTT
CASSGWEAGEKLFF
>TRBJ1-1|-|TRBV20-1|-
TGCAGTGCTAGAGATCCGGGGCTCAACACTGAAGCTTTCTTT
CSARDPGLNTEAFF
>TRBJ2-1|many|TRBV2|TRBD2
TGTGCCAGCAGGGGGGGGGTGGCGACCTACAATGAGCAGTTCTTC
CASRGGVATYNEQFF
>TRBJ2-1|few|TRBV20-1|-
TGCAGTGCTAGAGATTTATATGAGCAGTTCTTC
CSARDLYEQFF
>TRBJ1-4|many|TRBV2|TRBD1
TGTGCCAGCAGGCACAATCCGGGACAGTGGAAGAATGAAAAACTGTTTTTT
CASRHNPGQWKNEKLFF
>TRBJ2-1|many|TRBV4-1|-
TGCGCCAGCAGCCAAGCAGATAGGGGACCTTCGGATGAGCAGTTCTTC
CASSQADRGPSDEQFF
>TRBJ2-3|-|TRBV5-4|-
TGTGCCAGCAGCCTCTCGGTCCCAGGAGATACGCAGTATTTT
CASSLSVPGDTQYF
>TRBJ1-5|many|TRBV19|TRBD1
TGTGCCAGTAGTATCCGCCGCTTCGGGACAGGGTTTAATCAGCCCCAGCATTTT
CASSIRRFGTGFNQPQHF
>TRBJ1-2|many|TRBV30|-
TGTGCCTGGAGTACGTCGACAGGAAATGGCTACACCTTC
CAWSTSTGNGYTF
>TRBJ2-1|many|TRBV12-5|TRBD2
TGTGCTAGTTGTTTGGTACTCGGGCGGGGGGGGAACAATGAGCAGTTCTTC
CASCLVLGRGGNNEQFF
>TRBJ2-1|-|TRBV28|TRBD2
TGTGCCAGCATTACTGGACTAGCGGGATCCAATGAGCAGTTCTTC
CASITGLAGSNEQFF
>TRBJ2-3|many|TRBV20-1|TRBD2
TGCAGTGCTCGCGGACTAGCGGGAGGCACAGATACGCAGTATTTT
CSARGLAGGTDTQYF
>TRBJ2-7|many|TRBV18|-
TGTGCCAGCTCACCACCGGGAAGGCCGAGCTCCTACGAGCAGTACTTC
CASSPPGRPSSYEQYF
>TRBJ2-7|many|TRBV7-2|-
TGTGCCAGCAGCCAAAGGTACAGGAGCTCCTACGAGCAGTACTTC
CASSQRYRSSYEQYF
>TRBJ1-1|many|TRBV2|TRBD1
TGTGCCAGCAACACAGGGGTACTAGGCGAAGCTTTCTTT
CASNTGVLGEAFF
>TRBJ1-1|many|TRBV27|-
TGTGCCAGCAGTTTATGGAAGGGGGGGGCCAGCACTGAAGCTTTCTTT
CASSLWKGGASTEAFF
>TRBJ1-1|many|TRBV11-2|-
TGTGCCAGCAGCTTAGATTCCCCGTGGAGGAACACTGAAGCTTTCTTT
CASSLDSPWRNTEAFF
>TRBJ1-2|few|TRBV28|TRBD1
TGTGCCACCAGTGAAGGGACAGCCTATGGCTACACCTTC
CATSEGTAYGYTF
>TRBJ2-3|-|TRBV6-1|-
TGTGCCAGCGTAGGGAGGGGGGCAGATACTCAGTATTTT
CASVGRGADTQYF
>TRBJ2-1|many|TRBV27|TRBD1
TGTGCCAGCAGAACTCAAACGGGGACAGGGGAAGGCGACAATGAGCAGTTCTTC
CASRTQTGTGEGDNEQFF
>TRBJ1-5|many|TRBV6-5|-
TGTGCCAGCAGTTACGGGATTAGCGGGGCGGATTTTTGGCTAGATCAGCCCCAGCATTTT
CASSYGISGADFWLDQPQHF
>TRBJ2-1|-|TRBV7-8|TRBD2
TGTGCCAGCATTCACGTTCTAGCTAGCGGGAGGGTTGATGAGCAGTTCTTC
CASIHVLASGRVDEQFF
>TRBJ1-1|once|TRBV11-2|TRBD1
TGTACCAGCAGCTTCTTCCCGGGACAGGGTAGAAATGAAGCTTTCTTT
CTSSFFPGQGRNEAFF
>TRBJ2-6|medium-sized|TRBV28|TRBD1
TGTGCCAGCAGTTACAGGGGGGCTGGGGCCAACGTCCTGACTTTC
CASSYRGAGANVLTF
>TRBJ2-3|few|TRBV7-9|-
TGTGCCAGCAGCTTAGGGGAGGCGCGGTATTTT
CASSLGEARYF
>TRBJ1-6|many|TRBV5-1|TRBD1
TGCGCCAGCAGCTTACAGGGGGATAATTCACCCCTCCACTTT
CASSLQGDNSPLHF
>TRBJ2-5|-|TRBV18|-
TGTGCCAGCTCACCCTGGGGGAACCAAGAGACCCAGTACTTC
CASSPWGNQETQYF
>TRBJ2-7|many|TRBV5-1|TRBD1
TGCGCCAGCAGCCTAGGGACAGGGGGCACGTACGAGCAGTACTTC
CASSLGTGGTYEQYF
>TRBJ2-5|-|TRBV18|-
TGTGCCTCAGCTAGGGAACAACAAGAGACCCAGTACTTC
CASAREQQETQYF
>TRBJ1-3|many|TRBV30|-
TGTGCCTGGAGTGTATCTGGAAACACCATATATTTT
CAWSVSGNTIYF
>TRBJ2-7|many|TRBV28|TRBD2
TGTGCCAGCAGTTTTTTTTCTCGTTCGCGCGGGAGCTCCTACGAGCAGTACTTC
CASSFFSRSRGSSYEQYF
>TRBJ2-2|-|TRBV6-5|-
TGTGCCAGCAGTTGTTCCCCCCGGGGGACCGCGGAGCTGTTTTTT
CASSCSPRGTAELFF
>TRBJ1-2|many|TRBV3-1|TRBD1
TGTGCCAGCAGCCTCGGGACAGGCAACTATGGCTACACCTTC
CASSLGTGNYGYTF
>TRBJ1-6|many|TRBV20-1|-
TGCAGTGCCCAAGACCGGGGTGAGATTAATTCACCCCTCCACTTT
CSAQDRGEINSPLHF
>TRBJ1-1|few|TRBV9|TRBD1
TGTGCCAGCAGCGCCGGACAGGACACTGAAGCTTTCTTT
CASSAGQDTEAFF
>TRBJ1-2|few|TRBV6-2/TRBV6-3|-
TGTGCCAGCAGTTACCTCTACGGCAGATCTAACTATTGCTACACCTTC
CASSYLYGRSNYCYTF
>TRBJ2-7|many|TRBV20-1|-
TGCAGTGCTAGAGCCGGGGGGCCCCTATCCTACGAGCAGTACTTC
CSARAGGPLSYEQYF
>TRBJ2-7|medium-sized|TRBV27|-
TGTGCCAGCAGTTCTTTAGCGGTACCTCCCTACGAGCAGTACTTC
CASSSLAVPPYEQYF
>TRBJ2-4|many|TRBV6-1|-
TGTGCCAGCAGTTCGTTTTGGGAGTGGGACATTCAGTACTTC
CASSSFWEWDIQYF
>TRBJ2-5|many|TRBV6-5|-
TGTGCCAGCAGTTCTACCCCAGATACTCGGGACGGTCCCCAAGAGACCCAGTACTTC
CASSSTPDTRDGPQETQYF
>TRBJ2-7|many|TRBV14|-
TGTGCCAGCAGCCAAAGTCGGGAGAGTCAGTACTTC
CASSQSRESQYF
>TRBJ1-5|many|TRBV10-3|-
TGTGCCATCAGTGAGTGGGCAGGGAATAGCAATCAGCCCCAGCATTTT
CAISEWAGNSNQPQHF
>TRBJ1-4|many|TRBV28|-
TGTGCCAGCACGGGGCAGGATGAAAAACTGTTTTTT
CASTGQDEKLFF
>TRBJ2-3|many|TRBV7-3|TRBD2
TGTGCCAGCAGCTTAACCGGCGGGAGGGGAGATACGCAGTATTTT
CASSLTGGRGDTQYF